The present T cell receptor (beta chain) was sequenced within a study of CD8 T cells in ankylosing spondylitis (dated by TCRdb to the late 2010s). Notes on the research overall: The study profiled T cell receptor beta repertoires in healthy donors and ankylosing spondylitis patients to find disease-linked TCR variants. Peripheral blood was sampled, and synovial fluid was also collected from ankylosing spondylitis patients. In total, the full study cohort was made up of some 110 healthy donors and approximately 27 ankylosing spondylitis patients. Points the paper makes about the study in general: Some TCR beta motif variants had previously been reported in synovial fluid and blood of reactive arthritis patients, which suggested common disease-initiation mechanisms. According to the report, matched synovial fluid samples from ankylosing spondylitis patients were significantly enriched for the disease-linked clones. A CD8+ phenotype was shown by the disease-linked clones, which were found at relatively low frequencies in peripheral blood. Blood from ankylosing spondylitis patients appeared to be characterized by a TCR beta motif composed of several highly homologous amino acid variants.

This clonotype has just a few counts. This receptor's antigen is unknown. Within one base of it there is no much larger clone, and no base qualities were kept. The sequencing machine was an Illumina HiSeq 2500. Quantitative 5'-RACE with molecular barcodes was the method used to prepare the TCR beta libraries. Per the source publication's procedure: A new computational method, built on a probabilistic model of VDJ rearrangement, was used to identify disease-linked TCR variants. In-frame beta chains were kept once TCRdb had trimmed the public reads at Q25 with fastp and called clones with MiXCR. Each entry is one CDR3 protein sequence, shown with its most common DNA and genes. TCRdb's processing, not the authors' own work, is the source of the V and J calls. In this sample the table shows around 250,000 distinct CDR3 sequences, about 10% of which occur a single time. The biggest ten clones account for 6.8% of the sample.

The TCR comes from a male donor with ankylosing spondylitis or in good health (not recorded which). Sequencing was performed on blood, either unsorted or a sorted T cell fraction (not recorded which).

The CDR3 reads CASSPQQENTEAFF. The DNA is TGTGCCAGCTCACCTCAGCAAGAGAACACTGAAGCTTTCTTT. Recombination joined TRBV18 with TRBJ1-1, with the identity of the D gene unclear. CDR1 and CDR2 (KGHSH, LQKENI) derive from the germline V gene. V loses 3 bases of germline sequence and J loses 1 base, and the interval between the two ends is 9 bases. Including the terminal cysteine and phenylalanine, the CDR3 comprises 14 residues. Only the CDR3 part of the read is kept: 42 bases, read in frame from the first base. The entire variable domain, with the stretches around the CDR3 drawn from the reference TRBV18 and TRBJ1-1 proteins, is NAGVMQNPRHLVRRRGQEARLRCSPMKGHSHVYWYRQLPEEGLKFMVYLQKENIIDESGMPKERFSAEFPKEGPSILRIQQVVRGDSAAYFCASSPQQENTEAFFGQGTRLTVV.